A single T cell receptor beta chain is shown here with its context. The clone's antigen remains unknown. The sample belongs to a study of cytomegalovirus exposure and HLA in healthy donors (dated by TCRdb to about 2017). Regarding the study in general: According to an earlier analysis of 587 of the donors, 150 million to 200 million T cells yielded 90 million to 130 million unique TCR beta sequences and 276 Gb of sequence data. An early release that covered some 640 HLA-typed donors contained approximately 300 gigabases of sequencing data and 70 million to 100 million unique TCR sequences. Of the roughly 420 genotyped donors, 81% were placed in the genetic ancestry cluster associated with self-reported Caucasian donors. The study was designed to test whether signatures of past pathogen exposure could be identified by cataloging public T cell receptors. Using immunosequencing, the study profiled T cell repertoires from fewer than 700 subjects and related those repertoires to cytomegalovirus serostatus. In addition to the first cohort of about 650 subjects, a separate validation cohort of under 150 different subjects was used. To predict cytomegalovirus infection status, the study combined high-throughput TCR immunosequencing, statistical association of individual TCRs with disease status, and machine learning. A later analysis re-examined previously published TCR beta repertoires from just over 650 donors and added high-resolution HLA genotyping to investigate patterns of TCR occurrence. In the later analysis, no new phenotypic data were used to find candidate immune exposures; instead, reliance was placed on TCR beta sequences and their occurrence across donors. To decide whether each TCR beta V gene segment behaved as functional or pseudogenic, an earlier analysis of approximately 600 of the donors relied on high-throughput TCR beta sequencing. Alongside the repertoire data, information on donor age, sex, ethnicity and CMV serostatus was compiled. Genome-wide SNP genotypes for about 65% of the roughly 670 donors were used in a later genetic analysis, which treated that subset as a discovery cohort. Every repertoire in the discovery cohort had been generated on one and the same sequencing platform. HLA typing included class I and class II loci at four-digit resolution. The number of typed donors differed by locus: about 620-640 for A, B, C, DRB1 and DQB1; 500 to 550 for DQA1; fewer than 610 for DPA1; and about 470 for DPB1. Roughly 5 DR-DQ haplotypes were treated as single units for association and clustering because of strong linkage in the cohort. Among over 350 genotyped donors of the cohort, an average of approximately 240,000 unique TCR beta nucleotide sequences were sequenced per donor, 15% to 20% of them non-productive.

The investigation overall reported the following: A few of the identified cytomegalovirus-associated TCR beta chains were confirmed in vitro to be specific for cytomegalovirus antigens. A cluster of highly shared sequence variants was judged likely to be a technical artifact of the sequencing pipeline. A further reported finding was that TCR beta sequences accurately predicted the HLA-A and HLA-B alleles for most subjects in the first cohort. A later analysis reported that several top co-occurrence clusters appeared linked to parvovirus B19, influenza, CMV and Epstein-Barr virus. At a false discovery rate of 0.05, a later analysis linked under 20,000 TCR beta sequences to specific HLA alleles. Only TCR beta chains were sequenced in this cohort, and the absence of alpha or paired-chain data limited detectable features. In a later analysis, the rate of TCR association differed among HLA loci, with DRB1 alleles having the most associated TCRs and HLA-C alleles having the fewest. CMV serostatus was the only immune exposure information available for the cohort. Because HLA typing was missing for some donors at each locus, association tests included only the typed subset. A total of about 150 TCR beta chains were listed by the study as associated with cytomegalovirus. When HLA alleles, especially DR and DQ, strongly co-occurred, attributing TCR associations to individual alleles was difficult. Correlated functional status among segregating V segments might be attributable to linkage disequilibrium, but an unknown experimental factor could not be ruled out. In a later analysis, most CMV-associated TCR beta chains were found to appear HLA-restricted, with HLA associations seemingly driven largely by CMV exposure. The authors suggested that the approach could potentially be extended to other disease states and immunological phenotypes. Sequencing depth was assumed to be roughly uniform across donors in the presence/absence analyses, though that assumption may not hold. In both the original and validation cohorts, the classifier was reported to diagnose cytomegalovirus status with high specificity and sensitivity. The earlier analysis of almost 600 of the donors excluded roughly 16 rarely observed V segments, including chromosome 9 orphons, because counts were too low. V-gene and J-gene trimming of TCR beta chains was associated with a missense DCLRE1C variant in a later genetic analysis, and the association was replicated in an independent cohort. Across donors, most TCR sequences were observed very rarely, whereas some public TCRs were present in many individuals. In a later analysis, HLA-associated TCR beta chains showed more clonal expansion and lower generation probabilities than non-associated chains that were equally common. Because the 87-base-pair reads could not distinguish some IMGT-functional V segments, including TRBV6-2 and TRBV6-3, those segments were excluded. According to a later genetic analysis, donors in an Asian-associated ancestry cluster had fewer N-insertions in productive TCRs than the approximately 650-donor mean. In an earlier analysis of several hundred of the donors, most TCR beta V segments were observed in productive rearrangements about 90% or about 30% of the time, broadly matching IMGT annotations.

Receptor amplification or capture employed the immunoSEQ multiplex PCR assay. For the multiplex PCR, a mixture combining 60 forward primers for TCR Vbeta segments and 13 reverse primers for TCR Jbeta segments was used. A multiplex PCR assay on genomic DNA amplified the CDR3 region of rearranged TCR beta genes. Amplified TCR beta libraries were sequenced as 87-base-pair reads on the Illumina HiSeq System. The published analysis was carried out like this. A later analysis counted about 80 million unique TCR beta chains across the roughly 700 repertoires, and some 11 million of these chains were shared by at least two donors. Raw reads were error-corrected and collapsed into unique sequences by a nearest-neighbor algorithm in which closely related sequences were merged to remove PCR and sequencing errors. Alignment of CDR3 sequences to IMGT reference sequences was used to assign V, D and J gene segments. For a sequence to be retained, a match of at least six nucleotides was required to both a V gene segment and a J gene segment. Rearrangements were classified as productive when the CDR3 lacked stop codons and remained in frame with V and J, and all other rearrangements were classified as non-productive. Following IMGT convention, CDR3 was defined as the stretch from the second conserved V-encoded cysteine to the conserved J-encoded phenylalanine. The earlier analysis of approximately 590 of the donors excluded any sequence lacking an unambiguous match to a single V gene segment. In an earlier analysis of 587 of the donors, V segments were called functional above 56.7% productive rearrangements and were called segregating when the between-donor standard deviation exceeded 5%. To diagnose cytomegalovirus status from the catalog of TCR beta chain sequences, a statistical classification framework was built. In a later analysis, V and J genes were assigned by comparing TCR nucleotide sequences against IMGT/GENE-DB human TR gene sequences. A later analysis assigned CDR3 sequences and most-parsimonious VDJ recombination scenarios with the TCRdist pipeline. In a later analysis, each TCR beta chain was defined by its CDR3 amino acid sequence together with its V-gene family, and reads without a unique V-gene family were excluded. In a later analysis, approximately 590 highly shared, low-generation-probability nucleotide sequences were removed to address suspected cross-contamination and a sequencing artifact. In a later analysis, a clonal expansion index for each public chain was calculated from normalized within-repertoire ranks of inferred template counts. Generation probabilities in a later analysis came from a VDJ recombination model fitted to out-of-frame rearrangements, and those results were checked against IGoR. In a later analysis, hypergeometric tests were used to score TCR-TCR, TCR-HLA and TCR-CMV co-occurrence, with a repertoire-size bias correction applied to TCR pairs. A later analysis estimated false discovery rates by permuting HLA or CMV assignments 20 times. A later analysis grouped co-occurring TCRs with DBSCAN, adding TCRdist sequence similarity when clustering within HLA-allele-positive subsets. Repertoires with fewer than 30,000 or more than 120,000 public chains, plus five repertoires with anomalous nucleotide sharing, were excluded from co-occurrence clustering. TCRdb took over this immuneACCESS table, retaining in-frame rearrangements with V and J assigned. Such tables are incomplete; in checked studies, under half of the missing clones stem from an unresolved V gene, and the remainder is unexplained. V and J calls plus clone size are reproduced from that table; the DNA served to infer D and trimming. This sample's clone table shows approximately 190,000 clones. The top ten constitute around 0.74% of the sample.

The cohort was made up of roughly 670 healthy bone marrow donors. At the time of sampling, every cohort member was nominally healthy, though immune exposures that went unrecorded were likely present. The donor was CMV seronegative and was included in the group of under 450 seronegative cohort members. A peripheral blood sample was provided by each donor, and peripheral blood mononuclear cells were used for TCR beta sequencing. Genomic DNA extraction from the blood cell samples was performed with the Qiagen DNeasy Blood Extraction Kit. From V the trimming removes 4 bases and from J it removes 4 bases, while the gene matches leave 3 bases of the junction unaccounted for. The CDR3 holds 14 amino acids from the cysteine to the phenylalanine. Just the 42-base CDR3 DNA is kept, in frame starting at base 1. According to the germline V gene (reference sequence), CDR1 reads LNHDA and CDR2 reads SQIVND.

The sequence joins TRBV19 to TRBJ2-3; 9 of the junction bases match TRBD1. The clonotype originates from a boy aged 5-17 years in good health and CMV-seronegative. The sequencing sample was made of PBMCs. The bases read TGTGCCAGTAGTACACAGGGGGCCGCAGATACGCAGTATTTT. This encodes CASSTQGAADTQYF. Reference TRBV19 and TRBJ2-3 proteins supply the regions before and after the CDR3; the full variable domain is: DGGITQSPKYLFRKEGQNVTLSCEQNLNHDAMYWYRQDPGQGLRLIYYSQIVNDFQKGDIAEGYSVSREKKESFPLTVTSAQKNPTAFYLCASSTQGAADTQYFGPGTRLTVL.